This T cell receptor beta chain was identified in a study of blood T cells in healthy people across ages. Whole-study findings and limits: Expanded clonotype shifts may have been confounded, as the donors had an unknown CMV status.

This clonotype occurred a few times. Its specificity is unknown. Total RNA extracted from each sample amounted to at least 6 micrograms. Using a J-beta primer mix together with a sample-barcoded 5' primer, a second PCR was run for about 6 to 11 cycles. TCRdb itself ran the 5' RACE reads through MiXCR, one entry per CDR3 protein. This table holds 1.4 million to 1.5 million distinct CDR3 sequences, approximately 42% found once. The source is a woman between 18 and 29 years old in good health. Source material: blood.

This CDR3 reads CASSPRVSGDYNEQFF. As DNA, the CDR3 is TGTGCCAGCAGTCCCCGGGTTAGCGGGGATTACAATGAGCAGTTCTTC. V gene TRBV6-1 combines with J gene TRBJ2-1, with TRBD2 identical over 8 bases. The CDR3 is made up of 16 amino acids. Trimming took 5 bases from V and 4 from J; bases not matched to a gene: 10. Germline-derived CDR1 and CDR2 are MNHNS and SASEGT.